This is a list of T cell receptor beta chains from one sample in a study of identical twins. TCRdb independently ran MiXCR on the 5' RACE reads; one entry per CDR3 protein. The table includes hundreds of thousands of distinct CDR3 sequences, roughly 20% detected once. These records were also assigned to another study, of T cells expressing NK-cell markers.

Sequenced input: PBMCs. These receptors were taken from a woman aged 18-29 years in good health. CDR3s include the opening cysteine and the closing phenylalanine or tryptophan. The order of the fields is D gene, clone size, V gene, J gene, CDR3 protein, CDR3 DNA. The D gene is left open where the match is weak. Not all rows give a size; the values are once, few, many and, for expanded clones, a class.

d_gene: NA; abundance: NA; v_gene: TRBV20-1; j_gene: TRBJ2-2; CDR3aa: CSARVGIGTGELFF; CDR3nt: TGCAGTGCTAGAGTAGGGATAGGGACCGGGGAGCTGTTTTTT
d_gene: NA; abundance: NA; v_gene: TRBV19; j_gene: TRBJ2-5; CDR3aa: CASSYQSQETQYF; CDR3nt: TGTGCCAGTAGTTACCAGTCCCAAGAGACCCAGTACTTC
d_gene: NA; abundance: many; v_gene: TRBV12-3/TRBV12-4; j_gene: TRBJ2-1; CDR3aa: CASSVSEQFF; CDR3nt: TGTGCCAGCAGTGTGAGCGAGCAGTTCTTC
d_gene: NA; abundance: NA; v_gene: TRBV29-1; j_gene: TRBJ2-5; CDR3aa: CSVALEARGTQYF; CDR3nt: TGCAGCGTAGCCCTTGAGGCTAGGGGGACCCAGTACTTC
d_gene: NA; abundance: few; v_gene: TRBV4-2; j_gene: TRBJ2-7; CDR3aa: CASSQVKLARGEQYF; CDR3nt: TGTGCCAGCAGCCAAGTGAAACTAGCAAGAGGCGAGCAGTACTTC
d_gene: NA; abundance: NA; v_gene: TRBV15; j_gene: TRBJ2-5; CDR3aa: CATSRDMRGETQYF; CDR3nt: TGTGCCACCAGCAGAGATATGAGGGGAGAGACCCAGTACTTC
d_gene: NA; abundance: NA; v_gene: TRBV7-7; j_gene: TRBJ2-1; CDR3aa: CASSSIPSNEQFF; CDR3nt: TGTGCTAGCAGCTCCATCCCCTCAAATGAGCAGTTCTTC
d_gene: NA; abundance: few; v_gene: TRBV3-1; j_gene: TRBJ2-7; CDR3aa: CASSQNAGSYEQYF; CDR3nt: TGTGCCAGCAGCCAAAATGCAGGTTCCTACGAGCAGTACTTC
d_gene: NA; abundance: few; v_gene: TRBV12-3/TRBV12-4; j_gene: TRBJ2-2; CDR3aa: CASSLGQRGTGELFF; CDR3nt: TGTGCCAGCAGTTTAGGGCAGAGGGGGACCGGGGAGCTGTTTTTT
d_gene: TRBD1; abundance: few; v_gene: TRBV11-2; j_gene: TRBJ1-1; CDR3aa: CASSHTTGGWGAFF; CDR3nt: TGTGCCAGCAGCCATACAACAGGGGGCTGGGGAGCTTTCTTT
d_gene: TRBD2; abundance: few; v_gene: TRBV5-4; j_gene: TRBJ2-1; CDR3aa: CASSLTAGGINEQFF; CDR3nt: TGTGCCAGCAGCTTGACAGCGGGGGGTATCAATGAGCAGTTCTTC
d_gene: TRBD2; abundance: NA; v_gene: TRBV5-1; j_gene: TRBJ2-7; CDR3aa: CASSLRLAGGLEQYF; CDR3nt: TGCGCCAGCAGCTTGAGACTAGCGGGGGGGCTTGAGCAGTACTTC
d_gene: NA; abundance: NA; v_gene: TRBV20-1; j_gene: TRBJ2-7; CDR3aa: CSARDGGKGMQYF; CDR3nt: TGCAGTGCTAGAGATGGGGGAAAGGGGATGCAGTACTTC
d_gene: TRBD1; abundance: NA; v_gene: TRBV20-1; j_gene: TRBJ1-6; CDR3aa: CSALTGGSSYNSPLHF; CDR3nt: TGCAGTGCCCTTACAGGGGGGAGCTCCTATAATTCACCCCTCCACTTT
d_gene: TRBD1; abundance: NA; v_gene: TRBV11-2; j_gene: TRBJ1-2; CDR3aa: CASSLGTAQPF; CDR3nt: TGTGCCAGCAGCTTGGGGACAGCCCAACCTTTC
d_gene: TRBD2; abundance: NA; v_gene: TRBV6-1; j_gene: TRBJ2-3; CDR3aa: CASTGGRRDTQYF; CDR3nt: TGTGCCAGCACTGGCGGGAGAAGGGATACGCAGTATTTT
d_gene: NA; abundance: NA; v_gene: TRBV6-1; j_gene: TRBJ2-3; CDR3aa: CASKTGHSTDKQYF; CDR3nt: TGTGCCAGCAAAACGGGACACTCCACAGATAAGCAGTATTTT
d_gene: NA; abundance: NA; v_gene: TRBV27; j_gene: TRBJ2-5; CDR3aa: CASSLASDVGTQYF; CDR3nt: TGTGCCAGCAGTTTGGCTAGCGATGTCGGGACCCAGTACTTC
d_gene: NA; abundance: few; v_gene: TRBV5-5; j_gene: TRBJ2-7; CDR3aa: CASSLEGAGHYEQYF; CDR3nt: TGTGCCAGCAGCTTGGAAGGGGCAGGGCACTACGAGCAGTACTTC
d_gene: NA; abundance: few; v_gene: TRBV5-4; j_gene: TRBJ1-1; CDR3aa: CASSPDSPSSAEAFF; CDR3nt: TGTGCCAGCAGCCCGGACAGTCCCTCTTCCGCTGAAGCTTTCTTT
d_gene: NA; abundance: NA; v_gene: TRBV20-1; j_gene: TRBJ2-2; CDR3aa: CSAPRSGELFF; CDR3nt: TGCAGTGCCCCTAGGTCCGGGGAGCTGTTTTTT
d_gene: TRBD2; abundance: NA; v_gene: TRBV5-6; j_gene: TRBJ2-7; CDR3aa: CASSPYQLAGVYEQYF; CDR3nt: TGTGCCAGCAGCCCATACCAACTAGCGGGAGTCTACGAGCAGTACTTC
d_gene: NA; abundance: once; v_gene: TRBV12-3/TRBV12-4; j_gene: TRBJ2-7; CDR3aa: CASSPLGGFSYEQYF; CDR3nt: TGTGCCAGCAGCCCCCTGGGCGGCTTCTCCTACGAGCAGTACTTC
d_gene: NA; abundance: few; v_gene: TRBV7-2; j_gene: TRBJ1-1; CDR3aa: CASSLVRQDTEAFF; CDR3nt: TGTGCCAGCAGCTTAGTACGGCAGGACACTGAAGCTTTCTTT
d_gene: TRBD2; abundance: few; v_gene: TRBV20-1; j_gene: TRBJ2-3; CDR3aa: CSAESGGGTDTQYF; CDR3nt: TGCAGTGCCGAAAGCGGGGGGGGCACAGATACGCAGTATTTT
d_gene: NA; abundance: few; v_gene: TRBV12-3/TRBV12-4; j_gene: TRBJ2-3; CDR3aa: CASSSRGRVLTDTQYF; CDR3nt: TGTGCCAGCAGTTCCCGAGGGCGGGTACTCACAGATACGCAGTATTTT
d_gene: NA; abundance: once; v_gene: TRBV29-1; j_gene: TRBJ1-1; CDR3aa: CSGERGNTEAFF; CDR3nt: TGCAGCGGGGAGAGGGGAAACACTGAAGCTTTTTTT
d_gene: TRBD1; abundance: few; v_gene: TRBV20-1; j_gene: TRBJ1-1; CDR3aa: CSASRTGPNTEAFF; CDR3nt: TGCAGTGCTAGCCGGACAGGACCGAACACTGAAGCTTTCTTT
d_gene: NA; abundance: once; v_gene: TRBV30; j_gene: TRBJ2-1; CDR3aa: CAWSEGNEQFF; CDR3nt: TGTGCCTGGAGTGAGGGCAATGAGCAGTTCTTC
d_gene: NA; abundance: NA; v_gene: TRBV7-8; j_gene: TRBJ1-4; CDR3aa: CASSTHDWKEKLFF; CDR3nt: TGTGCCAGCAGTACACACGACTGGAAGGAAAAACTGTTTTTT
d_gene: TRBD1; abundance: few; v_gene: TRBV19; j_gene: TRBJ1-5; CDR3aa: CASSSQGEGNQPQHF; CDR3nt: TGTGCCAGTAGTTCTCAGGGGGAAGGCAATCAGCCCCAGCATTTT
d_gene: NA; abundance: few; v_gene: TRBV29-1; j_gene: TRBJ1-5; CDR3aa: CSVVPGQLNQPQHF; CDR3nt: TGCAGCGTTGTCCCCGGACAGCTTAATCAGCCCCAGCATTTT
d_gene: NA; abundance: NA; v_gene: TRBV5-1; j_gene: TRBJ2-1; CDR3aa: CASSLRPGDEQFF; CDR3nt: TGCGCCAGCAGCTTGCGACCCGGGGATGAGCAGTTCTTC
d_gene: NA; abundance: many; v_gene: TRBV20-1; j_gene: TRBJ1-1; CDR3aa: CSARAGNTEAFF; CDR3nt: TGCAGTGCTAGGGCAGGGAACACTGAAGCTTTCTTT
d_gene: NA; abundance: NA; v_gene: TRBV2; j_gene: TRBJ2-7; CDR3aa: CASTAQPNEQYF; CDR3nt: TGTGCCAGCACCGCACAGCCCAACGAGCAGTACTTC
d_gene: TRBD1; abundance: once; v_gene: TRBV5-1; j_gene: TRBJ2-7; CDR3aa: CASSLGGGTGTKEQYF; CDR3nt: TGCGCCAGCAGCTTGGGCGGTGGGACAGGGACGAAGGAGCAGTACTTC
d_gene: TRBD1; abundance: NA; v_gene: TRBV6-1; j_gene: TRBJ1-1; CDR3aa: CASRRRDRTMNTEAFF; CDR3nt: TGTGCCAGCAGGCGCCGGGACAGGACCATGAACACTGAAGCTTTCTTT
d_gene: NA; abundance: few; v_gene: TRBV15; j_gene: TRBJ1-5; CDR3aa: CATSSFSNQPQHF; CDR3nt: TGTGCCACCAGCAGTTTTAGCAATCAGCCCCAGCATTTT
d_gene: NA; abundance: few; v_gene: TRBV29-1; j_gene: TRBJ2-2; CDR3aa: CSVVGALNTGELFF; CDR3nt: TGCAGCGTTGTGGGGGCATTGAACACCGGGGAGCTGTTTTTT
d_gene: NA; abundance: NA; v_gene: TRBV27; j_gene: TRBJ2-3; CDR3aa: CASSFDRHTQYF; CDR3nt: TGTGCCAGCAGTTTCGACAGACATACGCAGTATTTT
d_gene: NA; abundance: many; v_gene: TRBV6-5; j_gene: TRBJ1-4; CDR3aa: CASSYQQTSTNEKLFF; CDR3nt: TGTGCCAGCAGTTATCAACAGACATCAACTAATGAAAAACTGTTTTTT
d_gene: NA; abundance: few; v_gene: TRBV5-6; j_gene: TRBJ2-6; CDR3aa: CASSPITGANVLTF; CDR3nt: TGTGCCAGCAGCCCTATAACAGGGGCCAACGTCCTGACTTTC
d_gene: NA; abundance: NA; v_gene: TRBV12-3/TRBV12-4; j_gene: TRBJ2-1; CDR3aa: CASSVTAGSYNEQFF; CDR3nt: TGTGCCAGCAGTGTTACAGCCGGATCCTACAATGAGCAGTTCTTC
d_gene: NA; abundance: NA; v_gene: TRBV10-2; j_gene: TRBJ2-3; CDR3aa: CASTLATSGDTQYF; CDR3nt: TGCGCCAGCACTCTCGCTACTTCGGGGGATACGCAGTATTTT
d_gene: NA; abundance: once; v_gene: TRBV12-3/TRBV12-4; j_gene: TRBJ2-1; CDR3aa: CASSFHPVDEQFF; CDR3nt: TGTGCCAGCAGTTTTCACCCCGTCGATGAGCAGTTCTTC
d_gene: NA; abundance: few; v_gene: TRBV29-1; j_gene: TRBJ1-5; CDR3aa: CSVGVGGNNQPQHF; CDR3nt: TGCAGCGTAGGTGTGGGAGGCAACAATCAGCCCCAGCATTTT
d_gene: NA; abundance: few; v_gene: TRBV20-1; j_gene: TRBJ2-3; CDR3aa: CSASADYTTDTQYF; CDR3nt: TGCAGTGCTAGCGCGGACTACACGACAGATACGCAGTATTTT
d_gene: TRBD1; abundance: NA; v_gene: TRBV11-2; j_gene: TRBJ2-1; CDR3aa: CASRGQNTQGQFF; CDR3nt: TGTGCCAGCAGGGGACAGAACACTCAAGGGCAGTTCTTC
d_gene: TRBD1; abundance: few; v_gene: TRBV6-2/TRBV6-3; j_gene: TRBJ2-1; CDR3aa: CASSRTGHEQFF; CDR3nt: TGTGCCAGCAGTCGGACAGGCCATGAGCAGTTCTTC
d_gene: NA; abundance: NA; v_gene: TRBV7-3; j_gene: TRBJ2-2; CDR3aa: CASDRLGTGELFF; CDR3nt: TGTGCCAGCGATCGGTTGGGGACCGGGGAGCTGTTTTTT
d_gene: TRBD1; abundance: few; v_gene: TRBV29-1; j_gene: TRBJ2-7; CDR3aa: CSTRTGLGYEQYF; CDR3nt: TGCAGCACTAGGACAGGGCTTGGCTACGAGCAGTACTTC